The 26 T cell receptor beta chains reported below all come from one sample, sequenced in a study of blood T cell repertoires in COVID-19. Clones were read by immunoSEQ multiplex PCR, and TCRdb kept only the in-frame ones, dropping some. The data show about 180,000 clones, about four fifths seen once. The material sequenced was peripheral blood. Receptor source: an older woman with COVID-19, enrolled during active disease.

The chain joins TRBV28 to TRBJ1-3; TRBD1 aligns across 10 bases. The CDR3 spans 16 residues. The trim removed 3 bases at V and 3 bases at J, leaving 5 bases unmatched. CDR1 is MDHEN and CDR2 is SYDVKM in the germline V gene. DNA for the CDR3: TGTGCCAGCAGTTTCTCGACAGGGGGCGGTGGAAACACCATATATTTT. This encodes CASSFSTGGGGNTIYF.

Many counts were recorded for this clone. This chain connects TRBV7-2 to TRBJ2-7; TRBD1 is a possible D gene (6 bases). Trimming stripped 3 bases from V and 7 bases from J, with 16 bases between. The CDR3 loop spans 14 amino acids. Germline values: CDR1 SGHTA, CDR2 FQGNSA. The CDR3 sequence is CASSFRMSGQEQYF. The CDR3, as DNA: TGTGCCAGCAGCTTTCGTATGTCGGGACAAGAGCAGTACTTC.

The chain couples TRBV7-2 to TRBJ2-7, with D possibly matching TRBD1 (5 bases). CDR1 is SGHTA, CDR2 FQGNSA, per germline. The CDR3 has 14 residues. V was shortened by 5 bases and J by 0 bases, with 11 bases between the two germline ends. This CDR3 is CASSPQTASYEQYF. CDR3 sequence (DNA): TGTGCCAGCAGCCCCCAGACAGCCTCCTACGAGCAGTACTTC.

V and J are TRBV10-3 and TRBJ2-7; 8 bases fit TRBD1. The CDR3 is 15 amino acids. In germline, CDR1 is ENHRY, CDR2 SYGVKD. The V and J ends lost 9 bases and 2 bases, in that order; junction bases with no gene match: 12. The CDR3 region is CAMRQGRIFPYEQYF. The CDR3 bases are TGTGCCATGCGACAGGGGCGTATCTTTCCCTACGAGCAGTACTTC.

V gene TRBV19 combines with J gene TRBJ2-3, with a possible D match to TRBD2 (5 bases). The CDR3 runs to 15 residues. Looked up from germline, CDR1 is LNHDA and CDR2 is SQIVND (reference sequence). V was clipped by 5 bases and J by 3 bases, with 15 bases between them. The CDR3, as DNA: TGTGCCAGTAGTCCCCAGGACTTAACGACAGATACGCAGTATTTT. It specifies CASSPQDLTTDTQYF.

The genes are TRBV2 and TRBJ1-2, with a possible D match to TRBD1 (6 bases). This CDR3 has 13 amino acids. Trimming cost V 2 bases and J 4 bases, with 8 bases left between them. The germline CDR1 and CDR2 sequences are SNHLY and FYNNEI. CDR3 sequence: CASSEQGSYGYTF. The CDR3 region has the DNA TGTGCCAGCAGTGAACAGGGGTCCTATGGCTACACCTTC. Filled out from reference TRBV2 and TRBJ1-2, the complete variable domain reads EPEVTQTPSHQVTQMGQEVILRCVPISNHLYFYWYRQILGQKVEFLVSFYNNEISEKSEIFDDQFSVERPDGSNFTLKIRSTKLEDSAMYFCASSEQGSYGYTFGSGTRLTVV.

This rearrangement joins TRBV6-2 or TRBV6-3 to TRBJ2-4; the D gene is possibly TRBD1 (5 bases). Germline CDR1 is MNHEY and CDR2 is SVGEGT. V was trimmed by 4 bases and J by 6 bases, leaving 10 bases between them. This CDR3 has 13 residues. Here the CDR3 DNA reads TGTGCCAGCAGTTGGTTCGACAGAAACATTCAGTACTTC. Its translation is CASSWFDRNIQYF.

The rearrangement links TRBV28 to TRBJ1-6; D remains ambiguous. Trimming stripped 10 bases from V and 4 bases from J, with 17 bases between. CDR1 is MDHEN, CDR2 SYDVKM, per germline. This CDR3 has 15 amino acids. DNA for the CDR3: TGTGCCATCTTGGAGGAATCCGGATATAATTCACCCCTCCACTTT. It specifies CAILEESGYNSPLHF.

This clone was counted once. The gene calls are TRBV10-3 and TRBJ1-6; D is undetermined. The CDR3 spans 13 residues. Trimming pared 3 bases from V and 9 bases from J, leaving 9 bases between. Per the germline V gene, CDR1 is ENHRY and CDR2 is SYGVKD. This CDR3 reads CAISEIGVSPLHF. CDR3 nucleotides: TGTGCCATCAGTGAAATCGGGGTTTCACCCCTCCACTTT.

The chain employs TRBV29-1 and TRBJ2-5; 11 positions match TRBD1. The CDR3 sequence is 14 residues long. The V gene end was trimmed by 5 bases and the J gene end by 5 bases; junction bases not matched to a gene: 7. From germline, CDR1 is SQVTM and CDR2 ANQGSEA. This CDR3 is CSVPGTGGAETQYF. The DNA for the CDR3 is TGCAGCGTTCCAGGGACAGGGGGAGCGGAGACCCAGTACTTC. The entire variable domain, with the rest obtained from reference TRBV29-1 and TRBJ2-5, is as follows: SAVISQKPSRDICQRGTSLTIQCQVDSQVTMMFWYRQQPGQSLTLIATANQGSEATYESGFVIDKFPISRPNLTFSTLTVSNMSPEDSSIYLCSVPGTGGAETQYFGPGTRLLVL.

The chain couples TRBV5-8 to TRBJ1-6, with TRBD1 matching 9 bases. The germline CDR1 and CDR2 sequences are SGHTS and YDEGEE. The V segment lost 4 bases and the J segment 5 bases; nucleotides outside the gene matches: 7. The CDR3 contains 16 residues. As DNA, the CDR3 is TGTGCCAGCAGCCGGAGGACAGGGGCGGATAATTCACCCCTCCACTTT. Translating it yields CASSRRTGADNSPLHF.

This chain connects TRBV5-1 to TRBJ1-2; D remains ambiguous. CDR3 length: 13 amino acids. The germline gives CDR1 SGHRS, CDR2 YFSETQ. Trimming stripped 5 bases from V and 8 bases from J, with 16 bases between. CDR3 loop: CASSVASPVGYTF. CDR3 sequence (DNA): TGCGCCAGCAGTGTGGCATCCCCAGTGGGCTACACCTTC.

For the CDR3, the DNA is TGTGCCAGCAGCTCCGAGGGACGGGACAGTAACTATGGCTACACCTTC. Protein product: CASSSEGRDSNYGYTF. The rearrangement joins TRBV21-1 to TRBJ1-2; TRBD1, as called in the table, went unchecked against the DNA. TRBV21-1 is a pseudogene segment. CDR3 length: 16 residues.

The V gene is TRBV30, the J gene TRBJ2-5; the D gene is possibly TRBD1 (8 bases). V lost 0 bases and J 7 bases, leaving 15 bases between the germline ends. CDR3 length: 14 residues. The germline gives CDR1 GTSNPN, CDR2 SVGIG (reference sequence). CDR3 sequence: CAWSVQGGGGTQYF. The CDR3 DNA reads as TGTGCCTGGAGTGTACAGGGGGGAGGGGGGACCCAGTACTTC.

The chain is built from TRBV7-2 and TRBJ2-7; weak D call: TRBD1 (6 bases). With 1 base removed from V and 2 bases from J, the gap between germline ends came to 12 bases. The CDR3 has 15 residues. Germline CDR1 is SGHTA and CDR2 is FQGNSA. The CDR3 reads CASSLDKGVPYEQYF. For the CDR3, the DNA is TGTGCCAGCAGCTTAGATAAGGGGGTCCCCTACGAGCAGTACTTC. Based on the CDR3 plus reference TRBV7-2 and TRBJ2-7, the full variable domain is GAGVSQSPSNKVTEKGKDVELRCDPISGHTALYWYRQSLGQGLEFLIYFQGNSAPDKSGLPSDRFSAERTGGSVSTLTIQRTQQEDSAVYLCASSLDKGVPYEQYFGPGTRLTVT.

The V and J genes are TRBV19 and TRBJ1-1; TRBD1 matches at 7 bases. There are 12 residues in the CDR3. Germline V lookup: CDR1 LNHDA, CDR2 SQIVND (reference sequence). V lost 4 bases and J lost 7; bases outside the gene matches: 3. The CDR3 DNA reads TGTGCCAGTAGTACGGACAGGAGTGAAGCTTTCTTT. This codes for CASSTDRSEAFF.

V usage is TRBV10-3 and J usage is TRBJ1-3, with no clear D. The CDR3 runs to 16 residues. The germline CDR1 and CDR2 sequences are ENHRY and SYGVKD. The V end was cut by 0 bases, the J end by 0 bases, with 9 bases between. CDR3 sequence: CAISESSGFSGNTIYF. In nucleotides, the CDR3 is TGTGCCATCAGTGAGTCGAGCGGGTTCTCTGGAAACACCATATATTTT.

The V and J genes are TRBV9 and TRBJ2-1; 9 bases match TRBD1. Trimming at V came to 3 bases and at J to 8 bases, leaving 9 bases not matched to a gene. The CDR3 sequence is 15 residues long. CDR1 and CDR2 from the germline V gene are SGDLS and YYNGEE. The DNA of the CDR3 is TGTGCCAGCAGCGGGGGGGACAGGGCTATGGATGAGCAGTTCTTC. Its translation: CASSGGDRAMDEQFF.

The V call is TRBV12-2, the J call TRBJ2-2; the table's D gene call, TRBD2, was not cross checked with the DNA. TRBV12-2 is a known pseudogene. This CDR3 region has 16 residues. CDR3 in DNA: TGTGCAAGTCGCTACAGCGGGAGAGAGAACACCGGGGAGCTGTTTTTT. Protein product: CASRYSGRENTGELFF.

CDR3 amino acids: CASSEGSGANVLTF. CDR3 DNA sequence: TGTGCCAGTAGTGAGGGCTCTGGGGCCAACGTCCTGACTTTC. V gene TRBV19 combines with J gene TRBJ2-6; D possibly corresponds to TRBD2 (5 bases). There are 14 residues in the CDR3. Germline V gives CDR1 LNHDA, CDR2 SQIVND (reference sequence). V lost 5 bases and J lost 0, with 5 bases in between.

The chain is built from TRBV5-6 and TRBJ2-1, with 11 nucleotides matching TRBD2. Germline CDR1 is SGHDT and CDR2 is YYEEEE. The V gene end was trimmed by 0 bases and the J gene end by 10 bases; junction bases not matched to a gene: 6. The CDR3 extends over 15 amino acids. This CDR3 is CASSLDRASGREQFF. DNA of the CDR3: TGTGCCAGCAGCTTGGATAGGGCTAGCGGGAGGGAGCAGTTCTTC.

This clone has just one count. J is TRBJ2-1 and V is TRBV7-2; no reliable D call. Germline V gene data show CDR1 as SGHTA and CDR2 as FQGNSA. This CDR3 region has 18 residues. V was trimmed by 1 base and J by 0 bases, leaving 16 bases between them. The CDR3 nucleotides read TGTGCCAGCAGCTTAGTCCCGATGTCGTCGGTCTCCTACAATGAGCAGTTCTTC. It yields the protein CASSLVPMSSVSYNEQFF.

The chain links TRBV18 to TRBJ1-6, with a tentative D call TRBD1 (5 bases). This CDR3 spans 17 amino acids. Trimming removed 6 bases from V and 4 bases from J, with 19 bases in between. Germline V gene sequence: CDR1 KGHSH, CDR2 LQKENI. CDR3 region: CASSLQPAGLYNSPLHF. DNA of the CDR3: TGTGCCAGCTCCCTTCAACCCGCGGGGCTGTATAATTCACCCCTCCACTTT.

V gene TRBV6-5 combines with J gene TRBJ1-2; a weak D match, TRBD1 (5 bases). Germline V lookup: CDR1 MNHEY, CDR2 SVGAGI. This CDR3 region has 14 residues. V dropped 5 bases and J dropped 8 bases, with 18 bases sitting between them. The CDR3 loop is CASSLNRLEGGYTF. In DNA, the CDR3 is TGTGCCAGCAGTCTCAATAGGCTGGAGGGGGGCTACACCTTC.

This chain uses TRBV4-3 with TRBJ1-2; D possibly corresponds to TRBD1 (5 bases). The CDR3 sequence is 13 residues long. Germline CDR1 and CDR2: LGHNA and YSLEER. The V gene lost 3 bases and the J gene lost 6 bases, with 11 bases spanning the gap. This CDR3 reads CASSQEDRNGYTF. The CDR3 DNA follows: TGCGCCAGCAGCCAGGAAGACAGAAATGGCTACACCTTC.

The V call is TRBV3-1 (or the pseudogene TRBV3-2), the J call TRBJ1-2; D gene ambiguous. The V end lost 2 bases, the J end lost 8 bases, and 12 bases lay between the germline ends. Germline V lookup: CDR1 LGHDT, CDR2 YNNKEL (reference sequence). There are 13 residues in the CDR3. The CDR3 nucleotides are TGTGCCAGCAGCCAACCCCTGCCGGGAGGCTACACCTTC. Its protein product is CASSQPLPGGYTF.